This T cell receptor beta chain was captured in a study of blood T cells in healthy people across ages. Whole-study results and caveats: Conclusively comparing naive with antigen-experienced cells was impossible with unsorted PBMCs. Fewer expanded clones and more diversity marked long-lived versus aged donors.

On this clonotype itself: Its antigen is unknown.

The CDR3 has 15 residues. Germline-derived CDR1 and CDR2 are SGHVS and FQNEAQ. Trimming left V 4 bases short and J 2 bases short, with 15 bases between. The authors ran a second PCR of 7 to 11 cycles using a sample-barcoded 5' primer and a J-beta primer mix. TCRdb ran MiXCR on the 5' RACE reads and lists one entry per CDR3 protein. The data contain approximately 490,000 distinct CDR3 sequences, about 24% of them singletons. Peripheral blood from each donor was collected in a volume of approximately 10 milliliters. In each sample, at least 7 million PBMCs were isolated. This same sample was also part of a study on T cells of mothers and their children.

Sequencing input: blood. The V and J genes are TRBV7-8 and TRBJ2-7; D gene unclear. This sequence was found in a boy between 10 and 17 years old in good health. CDR3 in DNA: TGTGCCAGCAGCTCCTATAGAATGCCAGCCTACGAGCAGTACTTC. Residues: CASSSYRMPAYEQYF.